The rows below give T cell receptor beta chains drawn from one sample of a study of beta chain features in type 1 diabetes. Using immunoSEQ multiplex PCR, the repertoire was profiled, and TCRdb retains in-frame clones only, with some absent. The sample contains under 300,000 clones, about 26% of which appear only once. Source material: central memory CD4+ T cells from blood. These TCRs come from a man younger than 40 in good health. CDR3s leave out the opening cysteine and the closing phenylalanine or tryptophan. Fields, in order: clone size, V gene, J gene, CDR3 protein. Clone size is not always given. Where it is, it says once, few, many or a class for expanded clones.

.	TRBV5-4	TRBJ2-1	ASSFGGRNYNEQF
many	TRBV6-5	TRBJ2-7	ASSYSKTSALQY
.	TRBV6-6	TRBJ1-6	ASSSDRNSPLH
few	TRBV2	TRBJ2-3	ASSGQGGSTDTQY
.	TRBV7-9	TRBJ1-1	ASSSRGADTEAF
.	TRBV15	TRBJ2-3	ATSISWAGGTDTQY
few	TRBV2	TRBJ1-2	ASSGTVLGYGYT
few	TRBV13	TRBJ1-1	ASSLRQGRGNTEAF
few	TRBV30	TRBJ2-3	AWSQGTSGVRTDTQY
few	TRBV9	TRBJ2-2	ASSPHPSTGELF
few	TRBV29-1	TRBJ2-5	SVGGQGQETQY
.	TRBV29-1	TRBJ1-2	SIDNYGYT
.	TRBV5-4	TRBJ2-7	ASSSVDSSYEQY
.	TRBV5-4	TRBJ2-5	ASSGTAQETQY
.	TRBV5-1	TRBJ2-3	ASSERTGAADTQY
.	TRBV30	TRBJ2-5	AWSVPGRETQY
.	TRBV29-1	TRBJ1-1	SVSGVTEAF
.	TRBV5-6	TRBJ2-3	ASSRVIPTDTQY
.	TRBV7-2	TRBJ2-1	ASGPDGTESYNEQF
few	TRBV2	TRBJ2-6	ASSLDARSGANVLT
few	TRBV16	TRBJ2-2	ASSQSQNTGELF
few	TRBV11-2	TRBJ1-1	ASSLGGNTEAF
few	TRBV11-2	TRBJ1-5	ASSLVGQPQH
once	TRBV2	TRBJ2-6	ASTSGQVGANVLT
.	TRBV28	TRBJ2-7	ASSLGTSGIRGSEQY
.	TRBV28	TRBJ1-1	ASSSRTLPEAF
few	TRBV6-1	TRBJ1-2	ASSENVQGANYGYT
few	TRBV7-2	TRBJ2-3	ASRPGGLAATDTQY
few	TRBV5-4	TRBJ2-3	ASSLDQWQDTDTQY
many	TRBV7-2	TRBJ1-1	ASSSGTAEAF
few	TRBV30	TRBJ2-2	AWDPRVSNTGELF
.	TRBV9	TRBJ2-3	ASSVDRGGGTDTQY
.	TRBV5-6	TRBJ2-3	ASSQGSRTDTQY
few	TRBV6-4	TRBJ2-7	ASSRDRDYEQY
.	TRBV2	TRBJ1-1	ASNPGGSEAF
.	TRBV27	TRBJ2-3	ASRGRRGTDTQY
.	TRBV2	TRBJ1-4	ASSIRTGGEKLF
.	TRBV30	TRBJ2-2	AWRLPERDTGELF
few	TRBV18	TRBJ2-1	ASSPPPSLFDNEQF
few	TRBV30	TRBJ2-5	AWSASETQY